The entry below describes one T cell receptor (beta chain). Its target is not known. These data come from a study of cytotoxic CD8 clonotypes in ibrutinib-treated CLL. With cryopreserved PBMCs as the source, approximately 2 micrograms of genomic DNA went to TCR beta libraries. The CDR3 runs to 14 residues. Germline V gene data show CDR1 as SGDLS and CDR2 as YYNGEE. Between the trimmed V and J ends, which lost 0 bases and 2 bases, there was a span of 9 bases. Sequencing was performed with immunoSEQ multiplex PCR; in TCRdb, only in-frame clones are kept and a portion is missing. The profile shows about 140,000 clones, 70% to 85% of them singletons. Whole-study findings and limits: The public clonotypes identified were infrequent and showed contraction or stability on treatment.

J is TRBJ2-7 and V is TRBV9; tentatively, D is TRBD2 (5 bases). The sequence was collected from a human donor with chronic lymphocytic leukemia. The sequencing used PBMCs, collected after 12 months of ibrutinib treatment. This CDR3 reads CASSVEREPYEQYF. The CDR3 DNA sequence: TGTGCCAGCAGCGTAGAACGGGAACCCTACGAGCAGTACTTC.